A single sample is the source of the 32 T cell receptor beta chains below, sequenced in a study of Ad26.COV2.S vaccination and SARS-CoV-2 variants. This table comes from immunoSEQ multiplex PCR, and its TCRdb copy is limited to in-frame clones, with some not included. Among approximately 460,000 clones, 70% to 90% were seen once, and the ten largest hold approximately 1.7%. The treatment was: roughly 19 received Ad26.COV2.S at low or high dose, single or two shots; roughly five received placebo; per-sample allocation not given. Sampling was done on day 63 after the first vaccine or placebo injection. The material was peripheral blood, obtained in a trial of Ad26.COV2.S vaccine versus placebo. The receptors here all came from a person between 18 and 65 years old who received the Ad26.COV2.S COVID-19 vaccine or a placebo.

The V gene is TRBV30, the J gene TRBJ2-7; D is possibly TRBD2 (6 bases). V lost 1 base to trimming and J lost 6 bases, with 13 bases between them. This CDR3 spans 13 amino acids. Germline CDR1 is GTSNPN and CDR2 is SVGIG (reference sequence). Written as DNA, the CDR3 is TGTGCCTGGAGTGCCGGGACTTTGGGCGAGCAGTACTTC. Encoded protein: CAWSAGTLGEQYF.

The chain has TRBV5-6 and TRBJ2-7, with TRBD1 matching over 8 bases. Germline values: CDR1 SGHDT, CDR2 YYEEEE. With V trimmed by 4 bases and J by 1 base, 4 bases remained unmatched. CDR3 length: 14 amino acids. As DNA, the CDR3 is TGTGCCAGCAGCAGAGGACAGGGTTCCTACGAGCAGTACTTC. This sequence encodes CASSRGQGSYEQYF.

The V gene is TRBV7-9, the J gene TRBJ1-4, with D possibly being TRBD1 (5 bases). In germline, CDR1 is SEHNR, CDR2 FQNEAQ (reference sequence). Deletions cut 4 bases from V and 5 bases from J, with 11 bases between. The CDR3 spans 14 residues. The CDR3 region is CASSSRDRNEKLFF. DNA for the CDR3: TGTGCCAGCAGCTCCAGGGACCGGAATGAAAAACTGTTTTTT.

The rearrangement joins TRBV25-1 to TRBJ1-2; 8 nucleotides align to TRBD1. The V and J ends lost 9 bases and 2 bases, in that order; junction bases with no gene match: 11. This CDR3 is 15 amino acids long. The germline V gene has CDR1 MGHDK and CDR2 SYGVNS. The CDR3 sequence is CASRRQGTGNYGYTF. The CDR3 DNA is TGTGCCAGTAGGAGACAGGGGACGGGGAACTATGGCTACACCTTC.

The V and J genes are TRBV25-1 and TRBJ2-3, with 9 bases aligning to TRBD2. Germline trimming cut 3 bases from V and 6 bases from J; bases unmatched to any gene: 4. The CDR3 runs to 14 residues. Germline CDR1 is MGHDK and CDR2 is SYGVNS. The CDR3 loop is CASSDAGGRDTQYF. The CDR3 DNA reads TGTGCCAGCAGTGACGCGGGGGGGAGGGATACGCAGTATTTT.

CDR3 nucleotides: TGTGCCAGCAGTGACAGAGGCACTGAAGCTTTCTTT. It codes for CASSDRGTEAFF. The rearrangement uses TRBV2 and TRBJ1-1; no reliable D call. Per the germline V gene, CDR1 is SNHLY and CDR2 is FYNNEI. V lost 3 bases and J lost 4, with 6 bases in between. The CDR3 totals 12 residues.

The CDR3 nucleotides are TGCGCCAGCAGCCCGGGGGGAGATGCAACTAATGAAAAACTGTTTTTT. It encodes CASSPGGDATNEKLFF. This chain uses TRBV4-1 with TRBJ1-4, with a possible D match to TRBD1 (5 bases). Trimming removed 4 bases from V and 0 bases from J, with 12 bases in between. The germline gives CDR1 MGHRA, CDR2 YSYEKL. CDR3 length equals 16 residues.

This clone was recorded once. The rearrangement uses TRBV10-3 and TRBJ1-6; the D gene is possibly TRBD1 (6 bases). The germline V gene encodes CDR1 ENHRY and CDR2 SYGVKD. CDR3 length equals 14 residues. The V end was cut by 11 bases, the J end by 9 bases, with 20 bases between. The CDR3 DNA follows: TGTGCCTTCCCCCTACAGGGTAAGGGTTCACCCCTCCACTTT. Protein product: CAFPLQGKGSPLHF.

The chain has TRBV7-8 and TRBJ1-5; D is unresolved. CDR3 length: 14 amino acids. The V gene's germline CDR1 is SGHVS and CDR2 FQNEAQ. V dropped 4 bases and J dropped 0 bases, with 7 bases sitting between them. CDR3 loop: CASSSARSNQPQHF. Here the CDR3 DNA reads TGTGCCAGCAGCTCAGCCCGTAGCAATCAGCCCCAGCATTTT. Full variable domain (outside the CDR3, taken from reference TRBV7-8 and TRBJ1-5): GAGVSQSPRYKVAKRGQDVALRCDPISGHVSLFWYQQALGQGPEFLTYFQNEAQLDKSGLPSDRFFAERPEGSVSTLKIQRTQQEDSAVYLCASSSARSNQPQHFGDGTRLSIL.

The rearrangement links TRBV2 to TRBJ2-1; a possible D gene is TRBD2 (5 bases). Germline V gene lookup returns CDR1 SNHLY and CDR2 FYNNEI. The CDR3 sequence is 15 residues long. Trimming cost V 0 bases and J 0 bases, with 6 bases left between them. DNA of the CDR3: TGTGCCAGCAGTGAAGCAGGGAGCTCCTACAATGAGCAGTTCTTC. Its protein is CASSEAGSSYNEQFF.

V gene TRBV4-2 combines with J gene TRBJ2-3, with 9 bases matching TRBD2. V lost 0 bases and J lost 2; bases outside the gene matches: 9. Germline-derived CDR1 and CDR2 are LGHNA and YNFKEQ. The CDR3 consists of 18 residues. In DNA form, the CDR3 reads TGTGCCAGCAGCCAAGATGAGGCGGGGGGGCCGAACACAGATACGCAGTATTTT. It encodes CASSQDEAGGPNTDTQYF.

The rearrangement uses TRBV7-2 and TRBJ1-1; D possibly corresponds to TRBD1 (6 bases). This CDR3 spans 13 amino acids. V was shortened by 5 bases and J by 7 bases, with 14 bases between the two germline ends. Germline V gene data show CDR1 as SGHTA and CDR2 as FQGNSA. CDR3 sequence: CASSVSGDLEAFF. The DNA of the CDR3 is TGTGCCAGCAGCGTCTCAGGGGACCTTGAAGCTTTCTTT.

This chain connects TRBV5-1 to TRBJ2-1; 9 bases fit TRBD2. The CDR3 has 15 residues. Trimming took 1 base from V and 4 from J; bases not matched to a gene: 3. Germline V gene sequence: CDR1 SGHRS, CDR2 YFSETQ. CDR3 residues: CASSLLAGLYNEQFF. For the CDR3, the DNA is TGCGCCAGCAGCTTGCTAGCGGGGCTATACAATGAGCAGTTCTTC.

The chain has TRBV3-1 (or the pseudogene TRBV3-2) and TRBJ1-1; the D is unclear. CDR1 and CDR2 from the germline V gene are LGHDT and YNNKEL (reference sequence). V gave up 2 bases and J gave up 6 bases, with 10 bases separating them. This CDR3 is 13 amino acids long. CDR3 in DNA: TGTGCCAGCAGCCAAAATCGCCGGGCTGAAGCTTTCTTT. Translation: CASSQNRRAEAFF.

The chain combines TRBV9 with TRBJ1-2; D might be TRBD1 (5 bases). V was clipped by 2 bases and J by 5 bases, with 10 bases between them. The germline CDR1 and CDR2 sequences are SGDLS and YYNGEE. The CDR3 runs to 13 residues. The CDR3 spells CASSVQGGYGYTF. The CDR3 nucleotides are TGTGCCAGCAGCGTCCAGGGTGGATATGGCTACACCTTC.

The chain recombines TRBV19 with TRBJ1-1, with D unclear. The germline V and J ends were trimmed by 7 bases and 2 bases, with 14 bases remaining between them. The CDR3 contains 14 residues. Germline CDR1 reads LNHDA; CDR2 reads SQIVND (reference sequence). The CDR3 nucleotides are TGTGCCAGTAAAGTCTCAAGGGTTAACACTGAAGCTTTCTTT. Its protein product is CASKVSRVNTEAFF.

The CDR3 is CASSRTGGGIYEQYF. The CDR3 DNA sequence: TGTGCCAGCAGCCGAACTGGGGGGGGAATTTACGAGCAGTACTTC. The chain uses TRBV28 and TRBJ2-7, with 7 bases lining up with TRBD2. Germline CDR1 and CDR2: MDHEN and SYDVKM. CDR3 length: 15 amino acids. The V segment lost 6 bases and the J segment 4 bases; nucleotides outside the gene matches: 12.

This sequence joins TRBV7-9 and TRBJ1-6; the match to TRBD1 covers 10 bases. Germline lookup yields CDR1 SEHNR and CDR2 FQNEAQ (reference sequence). Losses at the gene ends were 5 bases for V and 11 bases for J; bases not matched to a gene: 6. The CDR3 is 14 residues long. CDR3 sequence reads: CASSPGQGPPPLHF. Written as DNA, the CDR3 is TGTGCCAGCAGCCCGGGACAGGGGCCTCCACCCCTCCACTTT.

V and J are TRBV10-3 and TRBJ2-3; 7 bases align to TRBD2. The ends lost 5 bases at V and 0 bases at J; junction bases unmatched: 5. Germline lookup yields CDR1 ENHRY and CDR2 SYGVKD. The CDR3 loop spans 15 amino acids. The CDR3: CAISRSSGSTDTQYF. DNA of the CDR3: TGTGCCATCAGTAGATCTAGCGGAAGCACAGATACGCAGTATTTT.

The CDR3 DNA sequence: TGTGCCAGCAGCCCAAACAGGCTTGGGGGTGAAAAACTGTTTTTT. Amino acid sequence: CASSPNRLGGEKLFF. The chain links TRBV3-1 (or the pseudogene TRBV3-2) to TRBJ1-4, with a weak D call TRBD1 (5 bases). V was clipped by 4 bases and J by 7 bases, with 16 bases between them. The CDR3 loop spans 15 amino acids. From germline, CDR1 is LGHDT and CDR2 YNNKEL (reference sequence).

V gene TRBV7-2 combines with J gene TRBJ2-7; weak D call: TRBD2 (6 bases). CDR1 is SGHTA, CDR2 FQGNSA, per germline. V dropped 3 bases and J dropped 2 bases, with 11 bases sitting between them. The CDR3 is 14 residues long. The DNA for the CDR3 is TGTGCCAGCAGCTTTTTTGGAGGGGCCTACGAGCAGTACTTC. Amino acid sequence: CASSFFGGAYEQYF.

The CDR3, as DNA: TGTGCCGGCGGAACAGCGGACATCGGTGGAACTGAAGCTTTCTTT. Residues: CAGGTADIGGTEAFF. The chain couples TRBV7-9 to TRBJ1-1; a weak D match, TRBD1 (5 bases). Deletions cut 11 bases from V and 5 bases from J, with 24 bases between. CDR3 length equals 15 residues. Germline CDR1 and CDR2: SEHNR and FQNEAQ (reference sequence). Looking up the rest from reference TRBV7-9 and TRBJ1-1 gives the full variable domain: DTGVSQNPRHKITKRGQNVTFRCDPISEHNRLYWYRQTLGQGPEFLTYFQNEAQLEKSRLLSDRFSAERPKGSFSTLEIQRTEQGDSAMYLCAGGTADIGGTEAFFGQGTRLTVV.

There are a few counts of this clone. The DNA for the CDR3 is TGTGCCAGCTCAAGACAGGGGATGGTTATCGATGGCTACACCTTC. Amino acid sequence: CASSRQGMVIDGYTF. V usage is TRBV18 and J usage is TRBJ1-2, with 8 bases aligning to TRBD1. Germline CDR1 KGHSH, CDR2 LQKENI. V dropped 5 bases and J dropped 6; count of bases not matched to a gene: 11. This CDR3 comprises 15 residues.

The chain employs TRBV29-1 and TRBJ2-3; TRBD2 matches at 9 bases. Germline CDR1 reads SQVTM; CDR2 reads ANQGSEA. The CDR3 is made up of 16 amino acids. J gave up 0 bases and V 6 bases, and 10 bases lay outside the gene matches. Here the CDR3 DNA reads TGCAGCGTCTCTACCGGACTAGCGCAAAGCACAGATACGCAGTATTTT. It codes for CSVSTGLAQSTDTQYF.

The rearrangement links TRBV6-5 to TRBJ2-7; no definite D call. The CDR3 consists of 13 residues. V lost 7 bases and J 0 bases, leaving 10 bases between the germline ends. Looked up from germline, CDR1 is MNHEY and CDR2 is SVGAGI. The CDR3 protein is CASKRASSYEQYF. CDR3 bases: TGTGCCAGCAAAAGGGCCAGCTCCTACGAGCAGTACTTC.

This clone was counted once. J is TRBJ1-2 and V is TRBV6-5, with D unclear. Deletions cut 6 bases from V and 4 bases from J, with 12 bases between. This CDR3 comprises 13 residues. Germline V gives CDR1 MNHEY, CDR2 SVGAGI. The CDR3 is CASSLHWGYGYTF. The CDR3 DNA sequence: TGTGCCAGCAGCCTTCATTGGGGCTATGGCTACACCTTC.

This clone was seen more than once but under ten times. V usage is TRBV4-3 and J usage is TRBJ2-1, with 14 bases aligning to TRBD2. The V gene end was trimmed by 1 base and the J gene end by 8 bases; junction bases not matched to a gene: 4. Looked up from germline, CDR1 is LGHNA and CDR2 is YSLEER. The CDR3 totals 16 residues. CDR3 protein: CASSQGLAGGVDEQFF. CDR3 coding DNA: TGCGCCAGCAGCCAAGGACTAGCGGGGGGGGTAGATGAGCAGTTCTTC.

The rearrangement links TRBV30 to TRBJ2-3; D is uncertain. Trimming shortened V by 0 bases and J by 5 bases, and 9 bases separated the two germline ends. Germline loops: CDR1 GTSNPN, CDR2 SVGIG (reference sequence). The length of the CDR3 is 13 residues. The CDR3 protein is CAWSVGMRDTQYF. The CDR3 DNA is TGTGCCTGGAGTGTTGGGATGAGAGATACGCAGTATTTT.

The chain couples TRBV19 to TRBJ2-3; 7 bases fit TRBD2. J was trimmed by 6 bases and V by 3 bases; bases with no gene match: 6. Germline values: CDR1 LNHDA, CDR2 SQIVND (reference sequence). This CDR3 has 14 amino acids. CDR3 sequence reads: CASSMRERSDTQYF. The CDR3 DNA is TGTGCCAGTAGTATGCGGGAGAGGTCGGATACGCAGTATTTT.

The gene calls are TRBV5-1 and TRBJ1-3; weak D call: TRBD1 (5 bases). The CDR3 consists of 18 residues. CDR1 and CDR2 (germline): SGHRS, YFSETQ. Trimming took 2 bases from V and 1 from J, leaving 19 bases between them. CDR3 protein: CASSFRALSGNSGNTIYF. The CDR3 bases are TGCGCCAGCAGCTTCAGGGCGTTGTCGGGAAATTCTGGAAACACCATATATTTT. Filled out from reference TRBV5-1 and TRBJ1-3, the complete variable domain reads KAGVTQTPRYLIKTRGQQVTLSCSPISGHRSVSWYQQTPGQGLQFLFEYFSETQRNKGNFPGRFSGRQFSNSRSEMNVSTLELGDSALYLCASSFRALSGNSGNTIYFGEGSWLTVV.

V gene TRBV21-1 combines with J gene TRBJ1-2; TRBD1, the table's D call, lacks a check against the DNA. TRBV21-1 is given as a pseudogene. This CDR3 has 14 amino acids. For the CDR3, the DNA is TGTGCCAGCAGCCTGAGGCAGGGTAGTGATGGCTACACCTTC. This codes for CASSLRQGSDGYTF.

The chain carries TRBV25-1 and TRBJ2-7, with D perhaps being TRBD1 or TRBD2 (6 bases each). V was clipped by 10 bases and J by 2 bases, with 24 bases between them. Germline lookup yields CDR1 MGHDK and CDR2 SYGVNS. The CDR3 length is 16 residues. Here the CDR3 reads CATSNIGGPEAYEQYF. CDR3 DNA sequence: TGTGCCACTAGTAACATAGGGGGGCCCGAGGCCTACGAGCAGTACTTC.